Detailed here is one T cell receptor (beta chain). Its target is unknown. This sample was included in a study of CD4 T cells in relation to SARS-CoV-2 and coronaviruses. For the study at large: ViraFEST: approximately nine-day antigen culture of PBMCs, then TCR beta CDR3 sequencing.

Assay used: immunoSEQ multiplex PCR; TCRdb lists only in-frame clones, some missing. The sample carries some 21,000 clones, roughly 77% recorded once. CD4+ T cells from unexposed donors were obtained before the COVID-19 pandemic (2011-2018). The cells were cultured for about ten days before CD4+ T cells were isolated. Testing used SARS-CoV-2 S/N and four cold-coronavirus spikes on unexposed-donor CD4+ T cells, cells permitting. The CDR3 totals 15 residues. Germline V gene data show CDR1 as SGHTA and CDR2 as FQGNSA. Trimming cost V 5 bases and J 5 bases; bases outside gene matches: 12. The sequence was obtained from a human donor in good health. Sequenced input: CD4+ T cells from PBMCs, cultured in vitro. J is TRBJ2-7 and V is TRBV7-2; TRBD1 aligns across 7 bases. In DNA, the CDR3 is TGTGCCAGCAGCGCTCAGGGGGAACGGGTCGACGAGCAGTACTTC. This codes for CASSAQGERVDEQYF.